The text below deals with one TCR beta chain. The antigen is undetermined. This sample stems from a study of identical twins. The CDR3 runs 15 residues. Per germline, CDR1 WNHNN and CDR2 SYGVQD (reference sequence). Trimming took 0 bases from V and 9 from J; bases not matched to a gene: 8. TCRdb re-called the 5' RACE reads with MiXCR, one entry per CDR3 protein. The table has more than 200,000 distinct CDR3 sequences, around 15% seen once. Study-wide results and caveats: Insertions were fewer in abundant cord blood beta clonotypes, whereas memory repertoires showed none of this pattern. The degree of excess twin sharing was weaker in beta out-of-frame sequences. Conclusions rested on cross-sectional statistics rather than following the same donors.

Everyone who gave samples was a healthy Caucasian. This chain links TRBV10-1 with TRBJ2-4; TRBD2 matches at 7 bases. The TCR originated in a young woman in good health. Sequenced sample: memory (CD45RO+) T cells sorted from blood. The CDR3 reads CASSESASGYGIQYF. DNA of the CDR3: TGCGCCAGCAGTGAGTCGGCTAGCGGTTATGGCATTCAGTACTTC.